A single sample is the source of the 27 T cell receptor beta chains below, sequenced in a study of cytomegalovirus exposure and HLA in healthy donors. With 60 Vbeta and 13 Jbeta primers, the PCR was carried out. Here immunoSEQ multiplex PCR was the method, and the copy in TCRdb shows in-frame clones only, minus some. The sample carries some 120,000 clones, approximately 80% recorded once. Input material: PBMCs. The source is a middle-aged man in good health and CMV-seronegative.

This sequence joins TRBV5-4 and TRBJ1-1, with 7 bases aligning to TRBD1. CDR3 length: 16 amino acids. The V gene end was trimmed by 0 bases and the J gene end by 0 bases; junction bases not matched to a gene: 5. CDR1 SGHNT and CDR2 YYREEE come from the germline V gene (reference sequence). Written as DNA, the CDR3 is TGTGCCAGCAGCTTGGGGGAACAGGGGATGAACACTGAAGCTTTCTTT. It codes for CASSLGEQGMNTEAFF.

This clone was seen a few times. The chain combines TRBV2 with TRBJ2-5, with D perhaps matching TRBD1 (6 bases). Germline V gene sequence: CDR1 SNHLY, CDR2 FYNNEI. There are 14 residues in the CDR3. Trimming left V 6 bases short and J 0 bases short, with 11 bases between. The CDR3 DNA sequence: TGTGCCAGCAGGCGGACAGAAAACCAAGAGACCCAGTACTTC. Translating gives CASRRTENQETQYF. Full variable domain (missing parts from reference TRBV2 and TRBJ2-5): EPEVTQTPSHQVTQMGQEVILRCVPISNHLYFYWYRQILGQKVEFLVSFYNNEISEKSEIFDDQFSVERPDGSNFTLKIRSTKLEDSAMYFCASRRTENQETQYFGPGTRLLVL.

V usage is TRBV7-2 and J usage is TRBJ2-2; the match to TRBD1 covers 9 bases. The CDR3 is 14 residues long. CDR1 is SGHTA and CDR2 is FQGNSA in the germline V gene. V lost 4 bases, J lost 6 bases, and 3 bases stayed unmatched. The CDR3 reads CASSSQGAPGELFF. Here the CDR3 DNA reads TGTGCCAGCAGCTCACAGGGGGCCCCCGGGGAGCTGTTTTTT.

V and J are TRBV2 and TRBJ1-2; D is unresolved. This CDR3 is built from 11 residues. The V and J ends lost 11 bases and 8 bases respectively, with 15 bases between them. Germline CDR1 reads SNHLY; CDR2 reads FYNNEI. CDR3 amino acids: CALIYGIGYTF. DNA of the CDR3: TGTGCCCTTATATACGGGATCGGCTACACCTTC. Drawing the rest from reference TRBV2 and TRBJ1-2, the complete variable domain is EPEVTQTPSHQVTQMGQEVILRCVPISNHLYFYWYRQILGQKVEFLVSFYNNEISEKSEIFDDQFSVERPDGSNFTLKIRSTKLEDSAMYFCALIYGIGYTFGSGTRLTVV.

V and J are TRBV9 and TRBJ1-2, with D perhaps matching TRBD1 (5 bases). The CDR3 totals 14 residues. CDR1 SGDLS and CDR2 YYNGEE come from the germline V gene. V was pared by 0 bases and J by 6 bases, with 12 bases between. CDR3 sequence reads: CASSVGPGINGYTF. CDR3 bases: TGTGCCAGCAGCGTAGGGCCAGGGATCAATGGCTACACCTTC.

This clone has a handful of counts. This chain uses TRBV2 with TRBJ2-2, with a weak D call TRBD1 (6 bases). Between the trimmed V and J ends, which lost 4 bases and 1 base, there was a span of 13 bases. This CDR3 is 16 amino acids long. CDR1 is SNHLY and CDR2 is FYNNEI in the germline V gene. The CDR3 loop reads CASSAGTLRNTGELFF. As DNA, the CDR3 is TGTGCCAGCAGTGCCGGGACACTAAGGAACACCGGGGAGCTGTTTTTT.

This clone has a single count. This chain links TRBV19 with TRBJ2-7; 9 bases agree with TRBD1. The J segment lost 0 bases and the V segment lost 6 bases, leaving 6 bases of the junction unmatched. The CDR3 has 15 amino acids. The V gene's germline CDR1 is LNHDA and CDR2 SQIVND (reference sequence). CDR3 amino acids: CASSPGQGSSYEQYF. The CDR3 DNA is TGTGCCAGTAGCCCCGGACAGGGGAGCTCCTACGAGCAGTACTTC. The full variable domain, in which reference TRBV19 and TRBJ2-7 provide the parts outside the CDR3, is DGGITQSPKYLFRKEGQNVTLSCEQNLNHDAMYWYRQDPGQGLRLIYYSQIVNDFQKGDIAEGYSVSREKKESFPLTVTSAQKNPTAFYLCASSPGQGSSYEQYFGPGTRLTVT.

There are a few counts of this clone. This sequence joins TRBV11-2 and TRBJ2-7, with D hard to call. V lost 1 base, J lost 4 bases, and 11 bases lay in between. Germline V gives CDR1 SGHAT, CDR2 FQNNGV. The CDR3 totals 14 residues. This chain's CDR3 is CASSLARATYEQYF. CDR3 bases: TGTGCCAGCAGCTTAGCTCGAGCGACTTACGAGCAGTACTTC.

The gene calls are TRBV9 and TRBJ2-2, with D possibly being TRBD2 (6 bases). Between the trimmed V and J ends, which lost 10 bases and 5 bases, there was a span of 15 bases. The germline V gene has CDR1 SGDLS and CDR2 YYNGEE. This CDR3 region has 13 residues. The CDR3 region is CASKRAETGELFF. The CDR3 DNA sequence: TGTGCCTCAAAGCGGGCAGAAACCGGGGAGCTGTTTTTT.

J is TRBJ1-6 and V is TRBV7-2, with D unclear. In germline, CDR1 is SGHTA, CDR2 FQGNSA. The CDR3 has 14 residues. Trimming pared 5 bases from V and 7 bases from J, leaving 12 bases between. The CDR3 reads CASSDGRYNSPLHF. As DNA, the CDR3 is TGTGCCAGCAGCGATGGGAGATACAATTCACCCCTCCACTTT.

The chain uses TRBV7-9 and TRBJ1-6; TRBD1 might be the D (5 bases). Trimming shortened V by 4 bases and J by 17 bases, and 12 bases separated the two germline ends. CDR3 length: 11 amino acids. CDR1 SEHNR and CDR2 FQNEAQ come from the germline V gene (reference sequence). Here the CDR3 DNA reads TGTGCCAGCAGCTCCCCAGGGCCCGTCCACTTT. Translating it yields CASSSPGPVHF.

The chain has TRBV4-1 and TRBJ1-3; D perhaps matches TRBD1 (6 bases). The V and J ends lost 5 bases and 2 bases respectively, with 13 bases between them. The CDR3 consists of 15 residues. Germline CDR1 MGHRA, CDR2 YSYEKL. The CDR3 nucleotides are TGCGCCAGCAGCGGTTCGGGACAAGCTGGAAACACCATATATTTT. As protein: CASSGSGQAGNTIYF.

This clone has a handful of counts. The junction does not match germline at one end; this may be a read error. The V and J genes are TRBV2 and TRBJ2-1; 13 nucleotides match TRBD2. CDR3 length: 18 amino acids. Germline assignment: CDR1 SNHLY and CDR2 FYNNEI. CDR3 DNA: TGTGCCAGCAGAGAAGCTCTGACTAGCGGGGGGATCTACAATGAGCAGTTCTTC. It specifies CASREALTSGGIYNEQFF.

The chain recombines TRBV5-1 with TRBJ2-6; 9 nucleotides line up with TRBD1. The V gene's germline CDR1 is SGHRS and CDR2 YFSETQ. The CDR3 is made up of 19 amino acids. Trimming removed 5 bases from V and 0 bases from J; junction bases left unmatched: 12. The CDR3 DNA is TGCGCCAGCAGTCATGGGGGACAGGGACCTTCCTCTGGGGCCAACGTCCTGACTTTC. It yields the protein CASSHGGQGPSSGANVLTF. The variable domain in full, with the rest retrieved from reference TRBV5-1 and TRBJ2-6, is KAGVTQTPRYLIKTRGQQVTLSCSPISGHRSVSWYQQTPGQGLQFLFEYFSETQRNKGNFPGRFSGRQFSNSRSEMNVSTLELGDSALYLCASSHGGQGPSSGANVLTFGAGSRLTVL.

V usage is TRBV19 and J usage is TRBJ1-3; no definite D call. Trimming shortened V by 5 bases and J by 0 bases, and 14 bases separated the two germline ends. CDR3 size: 16 residues. The germline CDR1 and CDR2 sequences are LNHDA and SQIVND (reference sequence). The CDR3 sequence: CASSPLGRDSGNTIYF. The CDR3 region has the DNA TGTGCCAGTAGTCCCCTCGGTCGGGACTCTGGAAACACCATATATTTT.

This rearrangement joins TRBV5-4 to TRBJ1-2; 7 bases align to TRBD1. The germline CDR1 and CDR2 sequences are SGHNT and YYREEE (reference sequence). J lost 5 bases, V lost 0 bases, and 4 bases had no gene match. The CDR3 runs 14 residues. This CDR3 is CASSLAGGQYGYTF. CDR3 DNA: TGTGCCAGCAGCTTGGCCGGGGGACAGTATGGCTACACCTTC.

The chain uses TRBV5-1 and TRBJ1-1, with D maybe TRBD1 (5 bases). Germline CDR1 is SGHRS and CDR2 is YFSETQ. The V and J ends lost 0 bases and 7 bases respectively, with 10 bases between them. CDR3 length: 13 amino acids. The CDR3 DNA reads as TGCGCCAGCAGCTTGGGTGGACACCTTGAAGCTTTCTTT. Protein: CASSLGGHLEAFF.

The gene calls are TRBV18 and TRBJ2-3; D possibly corresponds to TRBD2 (6 bases). The CDR3 contains 15 residues. The ends were cut back, 1 base at V and 0 bases at J, with 8 bases in the middle. In germline, CDR1 is KGHSH, CDR2 LQKENI. CDR3 sequence: CASSPLGGSTDTQYF. The DNA of the CDR3 is TGTGCCAGCTCACCACTCGGGGGAAGCACAGATACGCAGTATTTT.

In this sample, this clone turned up once. V usage is TRBV7-9 and J usage is TRBJ1-1; TRBD1 might be the D (6 bases). The germline V and J ends were trimmed by 5 bases and 6 bases, with 16 bases remaining between them. This CDR3 has 14 residues. Germline lookup yields CDR1 SEHNR and CDR2 FQNEAQ (reference sequence). The CDR3 region has the DNA TGTGCCAGCAGCGACAGGCTTAGGAAGGCTGAAGCTTTCTTT. Translation: CASSDRLRKAEAFF.

This clone has only one observation. This chain joins TRBV5-4 and TRBJ1-2, with 7 bases lining up with TRBD1. In germline, CDR1 is SGHNT, CDR2 YYREEE (reference sequence). There are 14 residues in the CDR3. Losses at the gene ends were 4 bases for V and 0 bases for J; bases not matched to a gene: 3. The chain's CDR3 is CASSPGTANYGYTF. CDR3 nucleotide sequence: TGTGCCAGCAGCCCGGGGACAGCTAACTATGGCTACACCTTC.

This chain joins TRBV7-2 and TRBJ2-6, with D possibly TRBD1 on 6 matching bases. The CDR3 consists of 15 residues. Trimming took off 5 bases at V and 2 bases at J, with 10 bases between the two ends. Per the germline V gene, CDR1 is SGHTA and CDR2 is FQGNSA. The CDR3 protein is CASSPQGAGANVLTF. CDR3 DNA: TGTGCCAGCAGCCCACAGGGCGCTGGGGCCAACGTCCTGACTTTC.

The V gene is TRBV6-6, the J gene TRBJ1-4; maybe TRBD1 (5 bases). Between the trimmed V and J ends, which lost 2 bases and 6 bases, there was a span of 7 bases. CDR1 is MNHNY, CDR2 SVGAGI, per germline (reference sequence). CDR3 length: 13 residues. The CDR3 nucleotides read TGTGCCAGCAGTTACCGCAGGGATGAAAAACTGTTTTTT. Translation: CASSYRRDEKLFF.

The chain links TRBV11-2 to TRBJ2-7, with D possibly being TRBD1 (5 bases). This CDR3 has 16 amino acids. CDR1 and CDR2 (germline): SGHAT, FQNNGV. The V gene lost 2 bases and the J gene lost 3 bases, with 17 bases spanning the gap. CDR3 coding DNA: TGTGCCAGCAGCTTATTCGGTGCAGGGCGCTTCTACGAGCAGTACTTC. This codes for CASSLFGAGRFYEQYF.

This chain joins TRBV2 and TRBJ2-5, with a possible D match to TRBD1 (5 bases). Trimming left V 5 bases short and J 5 bases short, with 15 bases between. There are 14 residues in the CDR3. Germline assignment: CDR1 SNHLY and CDR2 FYNNEI. The DNA of the CDR3 is TGTGCCAGCAGTATAGACAGAGTGAGGGAGACCCAGTACTTC. Protein product: CASSIDRVRETQYF.

About this clone: This same CDR3 is encoded by further DNA sequences in the sample. The chain couples TRBV19 to TRBJ1-1, with a tentative D call TRBD1 (6 bases). The length of the CDR3 is 11 residues. V dropped 3 bases and J dropped 8 bases, with 7 bases sitting between them. Germline-derived CDR1 and CDR2 are LNHDA and SQIVND (reference sequence). The CDR3 loop is CASSIGTEAFF. Written as DNA, the CDR3 is TGTGCCAGTAGTATTGGGACAGAAGCTTTCTTT.

The chain couples TRBV15 to TRBJ2-5, with a weak D call TRBD1 (7 bases). The length of the CDR3 is 15 residues. V was clipped by 5 bases and J by 3 bases, with 16 bases between them. The germline V gene has CDR1 LNHNV and CDR2 YYDKDF (reference sequence). The CDR3 sequence is CATSRRDRLEETQYF. CDR3 nucleotides: TGTGCCACCAGCCGCCGGGACAGACTAGAAGAGACCCAGTACTTC.

The chain recombines TRBV19 with TRBJ2-1, with D possibly being TRBD2 (6 bases). The V gene's germline CDR1 is LNHDA and CDR2 SQIVND (reference sequence). Trimming took 7 bases from V and 7 from J, leaving 11 bases between them. The CDR3 length is 12 residues. The CDR3 DNA reads as TGTGCCAGTATTGGAGGGAGGAATGAGCAGTTCTTC. This codes for CASIGGRNEQFF.